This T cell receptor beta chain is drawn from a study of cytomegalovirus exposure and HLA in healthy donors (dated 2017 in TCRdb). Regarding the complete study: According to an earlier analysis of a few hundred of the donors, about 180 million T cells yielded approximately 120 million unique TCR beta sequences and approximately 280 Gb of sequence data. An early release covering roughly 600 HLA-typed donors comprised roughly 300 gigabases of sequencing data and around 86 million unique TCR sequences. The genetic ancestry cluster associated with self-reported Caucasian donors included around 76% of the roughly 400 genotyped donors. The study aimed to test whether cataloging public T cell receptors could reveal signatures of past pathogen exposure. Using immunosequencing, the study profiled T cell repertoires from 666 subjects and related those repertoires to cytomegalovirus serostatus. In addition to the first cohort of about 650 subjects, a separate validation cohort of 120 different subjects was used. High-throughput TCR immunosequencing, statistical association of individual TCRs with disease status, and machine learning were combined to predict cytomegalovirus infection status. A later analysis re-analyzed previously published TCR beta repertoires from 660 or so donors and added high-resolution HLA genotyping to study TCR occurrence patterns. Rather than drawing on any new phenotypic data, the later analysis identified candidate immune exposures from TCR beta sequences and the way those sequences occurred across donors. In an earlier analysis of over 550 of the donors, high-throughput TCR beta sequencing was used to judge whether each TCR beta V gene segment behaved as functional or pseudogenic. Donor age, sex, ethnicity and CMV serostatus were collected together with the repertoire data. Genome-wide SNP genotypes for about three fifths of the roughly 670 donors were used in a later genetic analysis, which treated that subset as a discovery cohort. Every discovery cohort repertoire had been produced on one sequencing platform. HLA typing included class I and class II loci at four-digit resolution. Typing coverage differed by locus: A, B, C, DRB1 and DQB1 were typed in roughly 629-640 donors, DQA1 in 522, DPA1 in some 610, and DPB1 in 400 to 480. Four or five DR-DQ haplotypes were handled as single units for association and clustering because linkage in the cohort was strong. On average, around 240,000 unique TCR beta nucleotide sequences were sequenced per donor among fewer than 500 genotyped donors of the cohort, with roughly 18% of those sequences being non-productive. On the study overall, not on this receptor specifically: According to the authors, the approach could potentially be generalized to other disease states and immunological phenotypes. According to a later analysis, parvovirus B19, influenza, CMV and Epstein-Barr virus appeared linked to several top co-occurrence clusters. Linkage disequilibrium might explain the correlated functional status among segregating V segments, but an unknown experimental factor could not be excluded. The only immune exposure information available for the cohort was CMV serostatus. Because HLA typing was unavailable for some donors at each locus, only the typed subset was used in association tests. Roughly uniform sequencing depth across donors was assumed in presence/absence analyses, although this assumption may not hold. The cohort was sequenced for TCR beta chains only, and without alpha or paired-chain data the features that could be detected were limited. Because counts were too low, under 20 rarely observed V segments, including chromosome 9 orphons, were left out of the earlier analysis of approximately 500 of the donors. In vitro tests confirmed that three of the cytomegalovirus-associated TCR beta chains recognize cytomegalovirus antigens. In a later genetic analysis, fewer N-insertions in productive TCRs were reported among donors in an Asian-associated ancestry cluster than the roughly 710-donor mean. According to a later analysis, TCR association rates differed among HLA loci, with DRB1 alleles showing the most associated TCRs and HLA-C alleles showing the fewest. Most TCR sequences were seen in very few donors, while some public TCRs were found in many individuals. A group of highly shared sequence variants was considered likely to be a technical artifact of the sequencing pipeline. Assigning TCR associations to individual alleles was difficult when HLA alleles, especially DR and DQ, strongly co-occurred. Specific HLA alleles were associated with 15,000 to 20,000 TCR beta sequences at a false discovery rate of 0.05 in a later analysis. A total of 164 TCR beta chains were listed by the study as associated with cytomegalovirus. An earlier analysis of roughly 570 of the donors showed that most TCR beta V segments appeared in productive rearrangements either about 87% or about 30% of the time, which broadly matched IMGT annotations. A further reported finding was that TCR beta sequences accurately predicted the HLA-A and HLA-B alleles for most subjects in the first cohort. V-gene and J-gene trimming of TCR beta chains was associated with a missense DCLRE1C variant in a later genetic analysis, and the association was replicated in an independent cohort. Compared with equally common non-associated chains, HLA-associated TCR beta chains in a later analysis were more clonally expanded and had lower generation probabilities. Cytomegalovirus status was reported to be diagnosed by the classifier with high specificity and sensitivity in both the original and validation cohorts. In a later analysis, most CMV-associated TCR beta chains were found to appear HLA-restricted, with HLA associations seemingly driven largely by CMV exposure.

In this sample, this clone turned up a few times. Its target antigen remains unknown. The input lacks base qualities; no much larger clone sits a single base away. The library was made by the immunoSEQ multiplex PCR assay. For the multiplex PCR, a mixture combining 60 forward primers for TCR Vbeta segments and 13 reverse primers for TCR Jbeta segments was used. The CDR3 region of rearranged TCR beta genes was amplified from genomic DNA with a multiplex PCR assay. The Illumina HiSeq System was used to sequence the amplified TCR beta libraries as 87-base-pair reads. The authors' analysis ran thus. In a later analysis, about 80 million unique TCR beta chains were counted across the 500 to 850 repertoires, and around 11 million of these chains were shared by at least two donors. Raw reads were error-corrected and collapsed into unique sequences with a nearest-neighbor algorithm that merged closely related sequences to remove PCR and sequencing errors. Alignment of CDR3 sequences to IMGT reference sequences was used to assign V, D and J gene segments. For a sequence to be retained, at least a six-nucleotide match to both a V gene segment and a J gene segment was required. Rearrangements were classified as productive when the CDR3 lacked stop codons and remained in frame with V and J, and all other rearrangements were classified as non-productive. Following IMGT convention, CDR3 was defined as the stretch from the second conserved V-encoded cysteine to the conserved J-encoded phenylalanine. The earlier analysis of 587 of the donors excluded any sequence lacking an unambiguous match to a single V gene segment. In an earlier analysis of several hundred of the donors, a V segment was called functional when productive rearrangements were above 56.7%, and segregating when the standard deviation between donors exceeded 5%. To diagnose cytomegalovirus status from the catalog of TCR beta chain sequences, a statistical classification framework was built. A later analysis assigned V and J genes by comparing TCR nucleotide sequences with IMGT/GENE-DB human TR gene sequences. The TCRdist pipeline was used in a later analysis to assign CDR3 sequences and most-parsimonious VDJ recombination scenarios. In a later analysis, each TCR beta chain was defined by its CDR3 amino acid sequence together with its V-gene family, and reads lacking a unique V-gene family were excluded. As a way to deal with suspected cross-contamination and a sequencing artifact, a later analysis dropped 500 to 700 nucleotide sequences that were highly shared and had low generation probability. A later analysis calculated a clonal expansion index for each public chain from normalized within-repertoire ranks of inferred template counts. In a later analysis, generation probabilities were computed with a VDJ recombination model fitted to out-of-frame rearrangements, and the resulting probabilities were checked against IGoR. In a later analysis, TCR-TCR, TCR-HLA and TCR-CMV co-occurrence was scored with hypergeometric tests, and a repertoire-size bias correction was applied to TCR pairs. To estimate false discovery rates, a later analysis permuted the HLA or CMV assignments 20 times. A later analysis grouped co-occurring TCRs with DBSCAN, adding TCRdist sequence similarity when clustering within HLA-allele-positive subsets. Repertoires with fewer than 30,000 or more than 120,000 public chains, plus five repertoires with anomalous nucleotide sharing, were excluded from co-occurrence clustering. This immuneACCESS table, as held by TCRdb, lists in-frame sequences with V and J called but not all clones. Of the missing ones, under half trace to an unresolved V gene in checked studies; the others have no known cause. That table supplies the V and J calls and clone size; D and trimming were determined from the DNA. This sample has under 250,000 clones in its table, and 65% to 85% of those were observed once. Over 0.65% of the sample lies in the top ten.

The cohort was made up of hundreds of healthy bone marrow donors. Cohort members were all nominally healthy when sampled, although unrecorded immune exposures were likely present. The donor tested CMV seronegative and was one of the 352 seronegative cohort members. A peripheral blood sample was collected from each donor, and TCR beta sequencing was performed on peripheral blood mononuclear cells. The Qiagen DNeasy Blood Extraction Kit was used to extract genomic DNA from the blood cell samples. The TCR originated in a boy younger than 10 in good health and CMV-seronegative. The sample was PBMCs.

Read as DNA, the sequence is TGTGCCAGCAGCTTAGGACAGCCGAACACTGAAGCTTTCTTT. This encodes CASSLGQPNTEAFF. The chain couples TRBV7-9 to TRBJ1-1; a tentative D match to TRBD1 spans 5 bases. At the junction V is shortened by 1 base and J by 1 base, with 7 bases in between. The CDR3 has 14 amino acids, counting the end cysteine and phenylalanine. The kept DNA is CDR3 alone, 42 bases in frame from the first base. For CDR1 and CDR2, the germline V gene (reference sequence) lists SEHNR and FQNEAQ.